This record looks at one T cell receptor (beta chain) sequence and its context. What this receptor recognizes is not known. Measured from the cysteine to the phenylalanine, the CDR3 is 14 residues long. A DNA sequence was not provided. The CDR1 and CDR2 encoded by the germline V gene (reference sequence) are SEHNR and FQNEAQ. For each CD8+ T cell subset, flow sorting was done in triplicate, and a few hundred thousand cells per subset went directly into RLT lysis buffer. Naive CD8+ T cells were defined stringently as CD45RO-CCR7+CD27+CD95- to exclude memory contaminants. Peripheral blood mononuclear cells were isolated from buffy coats by standard density gradient centrifugation. A FACSAria III was used to flow-sort naive CD8+ T cells into CXCR3-negative and CXCR3-positive populations. An RNeasy Mini Kit was used to extract total RNA from the sorted cells. The reads were generated on a NextSeq 550. The Human TCR Profiling Kit (MiLaboratory) was used to make UMI-labeled 5' RACE TRB cDNA libraries. The full amount of extracted RNA was used for cDNA synthesis, and the full amount of resulting cDNA was used for PCR amplification. Libraries were prepared in parallel with an identical number of PCR cycles. The authors' pipeline ran thus. With a minimum of two reads required per UMI, MIGEC and MiXCR pulled out about 50,000 +/- 10,000 unique UMI-labeled TRB cDNA molecules from each library. Each library averaged about 38,000 +/- 11,000 functional in-frame TRB CDR3 nucleotide clonotypes without stop codons. Diversity metrics, including normalized Shannon-Wiener and Chao1, were computed in VDJtools after downsampling to 5000 UMI-labeled TRB molecules per sample. VDJtools was used to calculate clonotype-size-weighted physicochemical properties of the central five CDR3 residues, namely interaction energy, strength, volume and Kidera factor 4. Through TCRdb reprocessing, the reads give one entry per CDR3 protein sequence; DNA is omitted. The V and J calls were not made by the authors but by TCRdb's processing. The sample's table covers over 100,000 distinct CDR3 sequences. 0.49% of the sample goes to the ten largest clones.

These data originate in a study of CXCR3-negative and CXCR3-positive naive CD8 T cells (dated by TCRdb to between 2019 and 2020). For the study in its entirety: In total, approximately 140 million TRB reads were obtained, which works out to roughly 1.5 +/- 0.3 million reads per library. Data from ten or so donors, pooled across two independent experiments, went into the diversity and physicochemical repertoire analyses. The TRBV-TRBJ cluster analysis covered naive subsets from about 5 donors and memory cells from 3 donors. General study outcomes and caveats: Surface CD5, linked to self-reactivity in mice, was comparable between naive subsets; TCR interaction strength was therefore also inferred from TRB CDR3 physicochemical properties. Because CXCR3 expression was partially decreased after cryopreservation, freshly isolated PBMCs were used for most assays. TRB CDR3s from CXCR3-positive naive cells showed higher hydrophobicity (lower Kidera factor 4), lower energy, and higher strength and volume indices than CXCR3-negative naive cells. Comparably high repertoire diversity was found in both naive subsets, whereas much lower repertoire diversity was found in memory CD8+ T cells. Similar TRBV-TRBJ usage was shown by naive CXCR3-negative and CXCR3-positive cells from the same donor, whereas distinct patterns were shown by memory cells.

This clonotype originated in a human donor in good health. Some clones in this sample may be carry-over from other donors' samples. The V and J genes are TRBV7-9 and TRBJ2-7; TCRdb designates TRBD2, a call that cannot be tested without DNA. The sample comprised naive CXCR3- CD8+ T cells from blood. The sample's cell subset or site label is to be understood as: CD45RO-CCR7+CD27+CD95- naive CD8+ T cells lacking CXCR3 (TNR3-). The CDR3 has the sequence CASSPPARAYEQYF.